The 13 T cell receptor beta chains below all came from one sample that was sequenced in a study of shared clonotypes between healthy human individuals. Repertoires were generated with immunoSEQ multiplex PCR, while TCRdb's copy carries only in-frame clones and drops some. The sample includes hundreds of thousands of clones, 60% to 80% of them seen just once. The specimen was memory CD4+ T cells sorted from blood. Subset in this sample: CD45RA-negative fraction. These receptors originate from a woman between 25 and 40 years old in good health.

In DNA, the CDR3 is TGTGCCAGCAGTTACGGTATAGCGGGGCCTAGTGAGCAGTTCTTC. Amino acid sequence: CASSYGIAGPSEQFF. This chain links TRBV6-5 with TRBJ2-1; TRBD2 matches at 8 bases. V shed 2 bases and J 9 bases; nucleotides not matched to a gene: 9. CDR3 length: 15 amino acids. The germline CDR1 and CDR2 sequences are MNHEY and SVGAGI.

There are a few counts of this clone. V gene TRBV28 combines with J gene TRBJ1-2; maybe TRBD1 (6 bases). The CDR3 contains 12 residues. The ends were cut back, 7 bases at V and 4 bases at J, with 10 bases in the middle. CDR1 and CDR2 from the germline V gene are MDHEN and SYDVKM. The CDR3: CASKGTIYGYTF. The CDR3 DNA reads as TGTGCCAGCAAAGGGACAATCTATGGCTACACCTTC.

This chain uses TRBV13 with TRBJ1-4; 8 nucleotides line up with TRBD1. After removal of 5 bases from V and 8 bases from J, the junction contained 7 bases not matched to a gene. Germline CDR1 PRHDT, CDR2 FYEKMQ (reference sequence). CDR3 length: 14 residues. In nucleotides, the CDR3 is TGTGCCAGCAGCCTACGGACAGGGAGGGAAAAACTGTTTTTT. This translates into CASSLRTGREKLFF.

V and J are TRBV5-5 and TRBJ2-7; D perhaps matches TRBD1 (6 bases). Germline lookup yields CDR1 SGHKS and CDR2 YYEKEE (reference sequence). V dropped 3 bases and J dropped 5 bases, with 12 bases sitting between them. The CDR3 extends over 13 amino acids. The CDR3 region has the DNA TGTGCCAGCAGCTCCTTACAGGGTGACGAGCAGTACTTC. The encoded protein is CASSSLQGDEQYF.

The rearrangement links TRBV10-3 to TRBJ2-5; 8 bases line up with TRBD1. Germline loops: CDR1 ENHRY, CDR2 SYGVKD. This CDR3 contains 15 residues. The V and J ends lost 10 bases and 4 bases, in that order; junction bases with no gene match: 14. This chain's CDR3 is CATIPRPGGGETQYF. CDR3 nucleotide sequence: TGTGCCACTATTCCCCGGCCAGGGGGCGGAGAGACCCAGTACTTC.

This clone came up a few times. This chain joins TRBV7-3 and TRBJ1-1; no reliable D call. Trimming pared 7 bases from V and 8 bases from J, leaving 17 bases between. The CDR3 runs 13 residues. Germline CDR1 reads SGHTA; CDR2 reads FQGTGA. CDR3 amino acids: CASTSYIRTEAFF. The CDR3 DNA sequence: TGTGCCAGCACCTCTTACATCCGGACCGAAGCTTTCTTT. Full variable domain (remainder filled in from reference TRBV7-3 and TRBJ1-1): GAGVSQTPSNKVTEKGKYVELRCDPISGHTALYWYRQSLGQGPEFLIYFQGTGAADDSGLPNDRFFAVRPEGSVSTLKIQRTERGDSAVYLCASTSYIRTEAFFGQGTRLTVV.

The chain carries TRBV10-2 and TRBJ1-5; weak D call: TRBD1 (5 bases). V was trimmed by 8 bases and J by 0 bases, leaving 11 bases between them. From germline, CDR1 is WSHSY and CDR2 SAAADI. The CDR3 is 14 residues long. The CDR3 DNA reads TGCGCCAGCTCCCGCGGGGGTAGCAATCAGCCCCAGCATTTT. Residues: CASSRGGSNQPQHF.

The J gene is TRBJ1-4, the V gene TRBV11-2, with a possible D match to TRBD1 (5 bases). Trimming pared 1 base from V and 12 bases from J, leaving 12 bases between. Germline-derived CDR1 and CDR2 are SGHAT and FQNNGV. This CDR3 is 13 amino acids long. This chain's CDR3 is CASSLARGRQLFF. The CDR3 DNA sequence: TGTGCCAGCAGCTTAGCTCGGGGACGTCAACTGTTTTTT.

The chain uses TRBV28 and TRBJ1-5; weak D call: TRBD1 (5 bases). Between the trimmed V and J ends, which lost 7 bases and 6 bases, there was a span of 16 bases. The CDR3 has 14 amino acids. Germline CDR1 reads MDHEN; CDR2 reads SYDVKM. The CDR3 region is CASTHIPGTQPQHF. CDR3 sequence (DNA): TGTGCCAGCACCCATATCCCCGGGACTCAGCCCCAGCATTTT.

The chain joins TRBV27 to TRBJ2-1; D possibly corresponds to TRBD1 (5 bases). The CDR3 runs to 14 residues. Deletions cut 3 bases from V and 6 bases from J, with 12 bases between. Germline V gives CDR1 MNHEY, CDR2 SMNVEV (reference sequence). The CDR3 sequence: CASSLGREINEQFF. The CDR3 DNA is TGTGCCAGCAGTTTGGGCAGGGAAATCAATGAGCAGTTCTTC.

This sequence joins TRBV10-3 and TRBJ1-2, with D perhaps TRBD1 (5 bases). CDR3 length: 13 residues. V dropped 4 bases and J dropped 3 bases, with 9 bases sitting between them. The germline V gene encodes CDR1 ENHRY and CDR2 SYGVKD. The CDR3 loop is CAISVRGDYGYTF. The DNA of the CDR3 is TGTGCCATCAGTGTCCGGGGGGACTATGGCTACACCTTC.

V usage is TRBV9 and J usage is TRBJ2-1; 10 bases are shared with TRBD2. The CDR3 loop spans 15 amino acids. V was clipped by 4 bases and J by 10 bases; unmatched bases: 11. Germline values: CDR1 SGDLS, CDR2 YYNGEE. In nucleotides, the CDR3 is TGTGCCAGCAGCAGAGCGGGAGGGTCGTCGGGAGAGCAGTTCTTC. It encodes CASSRAGGSSGEQFF. Looking up the rest from reference TRBV9 and TRBJ2-1 gives the full variable domain: DSGVTQTPKHLITATGQRVTLRCSPRSGDLSVYWYQQSLDQGLQFLIQYYNGEERAKGNILERFSAQQFPDLHSELNLSSLELGDSALYFCASSRAGGSSGEQFFGPGTRLTVL.

The V gene is TRBV2, the J gene TRBJ2-5; 8 nucleotides align to TRBD2. Germline CDR1 reads SNHLY; CDR2 reads FYNNEI. The V segment lost 11 bases and the J segment 5 bases; nucleotides outside the gene matches: 10. The CDR3 consists of 13 residues. The CDR3 loop reads CASAPGGGETQYF. The DNA of the CDR3 is TGTGCCTCAGCTCCGGGAGGGGGGGAGACCCAGTACTTC.